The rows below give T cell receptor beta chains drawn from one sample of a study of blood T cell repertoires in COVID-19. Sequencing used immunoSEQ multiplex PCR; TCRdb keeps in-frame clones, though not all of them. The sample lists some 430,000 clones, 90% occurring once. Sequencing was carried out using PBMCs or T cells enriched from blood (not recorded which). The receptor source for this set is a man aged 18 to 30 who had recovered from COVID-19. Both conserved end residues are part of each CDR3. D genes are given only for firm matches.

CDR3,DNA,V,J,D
CASSLRTGGNYGYTF,TGTGCCAGCAGTCTTAGGACAGGGGGCAACTATGGCTACACCTTC,TRBV27,TRBJ1-2,TRBD1
CAISISGRTQYF,TGTGCCATCAGCATTAGCGGGCGTACGCAGTATTTT,TRBV10-3,TRBJ2-3,TRBD2
CASSLREDEQYF,TGTGCCAGCAGCTTGCGAGAAGACGAGCAGTACTTC,TRBV5-5,TRBJ2-7,NA
CASRQGDKSRDEKLFF,TGTGCCAGCAGGCAGGGGGATAAGTCGCGGGATGAAAAACTGTTTTTT,TRBV28,TRBJ1-4,TRBD1
CASSRGQPAGSNNEKLFF,TGTGCCAGCTCTAGAGGACAGCCTGCGGGCTCGAATAATGAAAAACTGTTTTTT,TRBV18,TRBJ1-4,NA
CASSLSTGGPEAFF,TGTGCCAGCAGTTTATCGACAGGGGGCCCTGAAGCTTTCTTT,TRBV27,TRBJ1-1,TRBD1
CASSQGDSLEQYF,TGTGCCAGCTCACAAGGGGACTCTCTCGAGCAGTACTTC,TRBV18,TRBJ2-7,NA
CASSSTSGFYNEQFF,TGTGCCAGCAGTTCGACTAGCGGGTTCTACAATGAGCAGTTCTTC,TRBV27,TRBJ2-1,TRBD2
CAKEQVYGYTF,TGTGCCAAAGAACAGGTCTATGGCTACACCTTC,TRBV5-4,TRBJ1-2,NA
CASSPGTGHPSEYNEQFF,TGTGCCAGCAGCCCCGGGACAGGGCACCCCAGTGAGTACAATGAGCAGTTCTTC,TRBV11-2,TRBJ2-1,TRBD1
CASSSTSGRADEQFF,TGCGCCAGCAGCTCCACTAGCGGGAGGGCCGATGAGCAGTTCTTC,TRBV5-1,TRBJ2-1,TRBD2
CASSYSTRRLDYGYTF,TGTGCCAGCAGTTACTCGACCAGACGACTCGACTATGGCTACACCTTC,TRBV6-5,TRBJ1-2,NA
CASTGTAENQPQHF,TGTGCCAGTACCGGGACAGCCGAGAATCAGCCCCAGCATTTT,TRBV19,TRBJ1-5,TRBD1
CASSSRPGQGYGYTF,TGTGCCAGCAGCAGCCGGCCGGGACAGGGGTATGGCTACACCTTC,TRBV5-4,TRBJ1-2,TRBD1
CASSPYTNTGELFF,TGTGCCAGCAGCCCCTATACGAACACCGGGGAGCTGTTTTTT,TRBV7-8,TRBJ2-2,NA
CASSDVANTEAFF,TGTGCCAGTAGCGACGTAGCGAACACTGAAGCTTTCTTT,TRBV19,TRBJ1-1,NA
CASSPPLRAGKNTEAFF,TGTGCCAGCTCACCACCGTTGAGAGCAGGGAAGAACACTGAAGCTTTCTTT,TRBV18,TRBJ1-1,NA
CASSPGVSNQPQHF,TGTGCCAGCAGTCCAGGGGTCAGCAATCAGCCCCAGCATTTT,TRBV7-3,TRBJ1-5,NA